This passage covers 27 T cell receptor beta chains from one sample sequenced in a study of cytomegalovirus exposure and HLA in healthy donors. PCR primers comprised 60 Vbeta and 13 Jbeta primers. Only in-frame clones appear in the TCRdb table, and some are missing; sequencing was by immunoSEQ multiplex PCR. The sample contains some 36,000 clones, over 60% of which appear only once. Input material: PBMCs. The receptors derive from a man between 25 and 39 years old in good health and CMV-seronegative.

The chain links TRBV7-2 to TRBJ2-2; TRBD1 matches 8 bases. The CDR3 loop spans 14 amino acids. The junction had 4 bases not matched to a gene; V was cut back by 5 bases and J by 5 bases. Germline CDR1 and CDR2: SGHTA and FQGNSA. CDR3 nucleotides: TGTGCCAGCAGCCGACAGGGGATGACCGGGGAGCTGTTTTTT. Its translation is CASSRQGMTGELFF.

A few counts support this clone. This sequence joins TRBV7-9 and TRBJ2-1, with 7 positions matching TRBD1. Germline V lookup: CDR1 SEHNR, CDR2 FQNEAQ (reference sequence). This CDR3 comprises 16 residues. The junction had 4 bases not matched to a gene; V was cut back by 1 base and J by 1 base. The CDR3 spells CASSLVDRASYNEQFF. The DNA of the CDR3 is TGTGCCAGCAGCTTAGTCGACAGGGCATCCTACAATGAGCAGTTCTTC.

The V call is TRBV2, the J call TRBJ2-1; 10 nucleotides line up with TRBD2. The CDR3 covers 15 residues. V lost 10 bases, J lost 9 bases, and 15 bases stayed unmatched. Germline assignment: CDR1 SNHLY and CDR2 FYNNEI. The CDR3 sequence: CATAAVAAGGREQFF. The DNA for the CDR3 is TGTGCCACCGCTGCTGTGGCAGCGGGAGGGCGTGAGCAGTTCTTC.

This clone was detected a few times. The gene calls are TRBV6-6 and TRBJ1-4, with D perhaps matching TRBD1 (5 bases). Between the trimmed V and J ends, which lost 4 bases and 6 bases, there was a span of 15 bases. The CDR3 runs to 15 residues. Germline V gene data show CDR1 as MNHNY and CDR2 as SVGAGI (reference sequence). In nucleotides, the CDR3 is TGTGCCAGCAGTTCCGCAGGGATCGGAGATGAAAAACTGTTTTTT. Translation gives CASSSAGIGDEKLFF.

This rearrangement joins TRBV6-5 to TRBJ2-2, with a possible D match to TRBD1 (6 bases). V lost 0 bases, J lost 1 base, and 9 bases lay in between. Germline V gene sequence: CDR1 MNHEY, CDR2 SVGAGI. CDR3 length: 16 amino acids. DNA for the CDR3: TGTGCCAGCAGTTACTCGGGCAGGGGGAACACCGGGGAGCTGTTTTTT. It specifies CASSYSGRGNTGELFF.

This chain connects TRBV7-2 to TRBJ1-1; D is uncertain. The V and J ends lost 1 base and 1 base respectively, with 7 bases between them. Germline loops: CDR1 SGHTA, CDR2 FQGNSA. The CDR3 runs to 14 residues. CDR3 nucleotide sequence: TGTGCCAGCAGCTTAGAGCTAGGGAACACTGAAGCTTTCTTT. This sequence encodes CASSLELGNTEAFF.

This clone has a handful of counts. The chain recombines TRBV5-6 with TRBJ2-3, with D possibly TRBD1 on 6 matching bases. Germline V CDR1 and CDR2: SGHDT, YYEEEE. Between the trimmed V and J ends, which lost 1 base and 7 bases, there was a span of 10 bases. The CDR3 has 13 residues. The CDR3, as DNA: TGTGCCAGCAGCTTGAAAAGGGGGTATACGCAGTATTTT. Its translation: CASSLKRGYTQYF.

The chain links TRBV6-5 to TRBJ2-7; D possibly corresponds to TRBD1 (6 bases). Germline CDR1 and CDR2: MNHEY and SVGAGI. This CDR3 contains 11 residues. The V gene lost 4 bases and the J gene lost 7 bases, with 8 bases spanning the gap. Written as DNA, the CDR3 is TGTGCCAGCAGTTTCGGGACAGAGCAGTACTTC. As protein: CASSFGTEQYF.

CDR3 nucleotides: TGTGCCAGCAGACGAGAAGATACGCAGTATTTT. Protein product: CASRREDTQYF. The V and J genes are TRBV11-2 and TRBJ2-3; no firm D call. Germline values: CDR1 SGHAT, CDR2 FQNNGV. V lost 6 bases and J lost 5, with 6 bases in between. The length of the CDR3 is 11 residues.

J is TRBJ1-2 and V is TRBV6-5; D not certain. V shed 6 bases and J shed 8 bases, with 19 bases lying between them. Germline V gene lookup returns CDR1 MNHEY and CDR2 SVGAGI. This CDR3 region has 14 residues. CDR3 nucleotide sequence: TGTGCCAGCAGATACCTGGACTTAGCGGGGGGCTACACCTTC. This translates into CASRYLDLAGGYTF.

This chain links TRBV18 with TRBJ1-2; TRBD1 matches at 10 bases. Germline V gene lookup returns CDR1 KGHSH and CDR2 LQKENI. V trimming: 3 bases; J trimming: 6 bases; junction bases outside the gene matches: 7. The CDR3 contains 15 residues. The CDR3 nucleotides read TGTGCCAGCTCACCGCAGACAGGGGGCGTAGATGGCTACACCTTC. It yields the protein CASSPQTGGVDGYTF.

J is TRBJ2-7 and V is TRBV19; TRBD1 might be the D (5 bases). With 0 bases removed from V and 1 base from J, the gap between germline ends came to 7 bases. CDR1 and CDR2 (germline): LNHDA, SQIVND (reference sequence). The CDR3 spans 14 residues. CDR3 DNA sequence: TGTGCCAGTAGTATAGATAAGGGGTCCTACGAGCAGTACTTC. Translating gives CASSIDKGSYEQYF.

The chain couples TRBV15 to TRBJ2-1; 9 bases fit TRBD1. CDR1 is LNHNV and CDR2 is YYDKDF in the germline V gene (reference sequence). V was clipped by 3 bases and J by 2 bases; unmatched bases: 5. The CDR3 has 16 amino acids. Written as DNA, the CDR3 is TGTGCCACCAGCAGGGGGGGGACAGGGACCTACAATGAGCAGTTCTTC. Protein sequence: CATSRGGTGTYNEQFF.

This clone was seen only once. The V and J genes are TRBV6-7 and TRBJ1-5; 7 nucleotides line up with TRBD1. TRBV6-7 is treated as an ORF (open reading frame) with a function not yet certain. After removal of 8 bases from V and 2 bases from J, the junction contained 27 bases not matched to a gene. The CDR3 is 21 amino acids. CDR3 nucleotides: TGTGCCAGCCCCAAAACTTCGATCGGGACAGTAGGCCCAGAGGGCAATCAGCCCCAGCATTTT. As protein: CASPKTSIGTVGPEGNQPQHF.

V and J are TRBV27 and TRBJ1-1; D not certain. Trimming left V 1 base short and J 5 bases short, with 11 bases between. Germline V gives CDR1 MNHEY, CDR2 SMNVEV (reference sequence). This CDR3 is 14 amino acids long. CDR3 in amino acids: CASSLYPERTEAFF. CDR3 bases: TGTGCCAGCAGTTTATATCCCGAGCGGACTGAAGCTTTCTTT.

This clone was counted only a few times. This chain joins TRBV4-3 and TRBJ2-5; TRBD2 matches at 8 bases. Germline CDR1 and CDR2: LGHNA and YSLEER. Trimming removed 0 bases from V and 5 bases from J; junction bases left unmatched: 11. The CDR3 runs 17 residues. This CDR3 reads CASSQDALRGGYETQYF. Here the CDR3 DNA reads TGCGCCAGCAGCCAAGATGCCCTTCGGGGGGGGTATGAGACCCAGTACTTC.

Only a few counts were recorded for this clone. The gene calls are TRBV6-5 and TRBJ2-7, with 11 nucleotides matching TRBD2. CDR3 size: 14 residues. V gave up 5 bases and J gave up 6 bases; unmatched junction bases: 6. Germline V gene lookup returns CDR1 MNHEY and CDR2 SVGAGI. The DNA for the CDR3 is TGTGCCAGCAGTAGAACCGGGACTAGCGGCGAGCAGTACTTC. Its protein product is CASSRTGTSGEQYF.

The chain links TRBV6-5 to TRBJ2-1; 12 nucleotides line up with TRBD1. This CDR3 has 14 amino acids. Looked up from germline, CDR1 is MNHEY and CDR2 is SVGAGI. The junction had 3 bases not matched to a gene; V was cut back by 8 bases and J by 4 bases. CDR3 protein: CASAGQGAYNEQFF. CDR3 sequence (DNA): TGTGCCAGCGCGGGACAGGGGGCTTACAATGAGCAGTTCTTC.

V gene TRBV14 combines with J gene TRBJ2-6; the D gene is possibly TRBD1 (5 bases). The CDR3 covers 17 residues. Germline V lookup: CDR1 SGHDN, CDR2 FVKESK. The V gene lost 5 bases and the J gene lost 3 bases, with 17 bases spanning the gap. Here the CDR3 reads CASSKAREQFGANVLTF. CDR3 DNA: TGTGCCAGCAGCAAGGCCAGGGAACAATTTGGGGCCAACGTCCTGACTTTC.

This clone has just a few counts. The gene calls are TRBV6-5 and TRBJ1-1, with D possibly being TRBD1 (6 bases). This CDR3 comprises 14 residues. CDR1 and CDR2 from the germline V gene are MNHEY and SVGAGI. Trimming took off 7 bases at V and 1 base at J, with 13 bases between the two ends. CDR3 loop: CASTKGGSNTEAFF. The CDR3 DNA sequence: TGTGCCAGCACCAAAGGGGGATCGAACACTGAAGCTTTCTTT.

The chain employs TRBV28 and TRBJ1-2, with 7 bases matching TRBD1. CDR3 size: 11 residues. After removal of 9 bases from V and 7 bases from J, the junction contained 5 bases not matched to a gene. Germline lookup yields CDR1 MDHEN and CDR2 SYDVKM. In DNA form, the CDR3 reads TGTGCCAGTTCACAGGGGTTTGGCTACACCTTC. This sequence encodes CASSQGFGYTF.

The chain links TRBV18 to TRBJ2-1, with D possibly matching TRBD1 (6 bases). The CDR3 loop spans 15 amino acids. Trimming left V 2 bases short and J 5 bases short, with 13 bases between. Germline CDR1 and CDR2: KGHSH and LQKENI. The CDR3 reads CASSPGRTDNNEQFF. CDR3 sequence (DNA): TGTGCCAGCTCACCAGGGCGGACAGATAACAATGAGCAGTTCTTC.

The chain recombines TRBV4-2 with TRBJ1-4, with a weak D call TRBD1 (6 bases). Germline lookup yields CDR1 LGHNA and CDR2 YNFKEQ. There are 18 residues in the CDR3. The ends were cut back, 0 bases at V and 4 bases at J, with 18 bases in the middle. The CDR3 DNA is TGTGCCAGCAGCCAAGAAGGGGGGGCCCGTATGAATAATGAAAAACTGTTTTTT. Protein: CASSQEGGARMNNEKLFF.

The chain couples TRBV28 to TRBJ1-2, with 12 bases aligning to TRBD1. Germline V gene data show CDR1 as MDHEN and CDR2 as SYDVKM. The CDR3 contains 16 residues. Germline trimming cut 7 bases from V and 4 bases from J; bases unmatched to any gene: 10. The CDR3 sequence is CASTQTGTGGFYGYTF. The CDR3 DNA sequence: TGTGCCAGCACCCAAACGGGGACAGGGGGCTTCTATGGCTACACCTTC.

The V gene is TRBV5-4, the J gene TRBJ2-5, with D unresolved. This CDR3 is 13 amino acids long. Germline-derived CDR1 and CDR2 are SGHNT and YYREEE (reference sequence). Trimming removed 2 bases at V and 1 base at J, with 6 bases between. CDR3 region: CASSLRGQETQYF. DNA of the CDR3: TGTGCCAGCAGCTTAAGAGGCCAAGAGACCCAGTACTTC.

V is TRBV6-1 and J is TRBJ1-2, with D perhaps matching TRBD1 (5 bases). The CDR3 extends over 13 amino acids. Germline V CDR1 and CDR2: MNHNS, SASEGT. The V and J ends lost 4 bases and 3 bases respectively, with 9 bases between them. The chain's CDR3 is CASSVQVHYGYTF. DNA for the CDR3: TGTGCCAGCAGTGTACAGGTCCACTATGGCTACACCTTC.

The gene calls are TRBV27 and TRBJ2-7; 7 bases agree with TRBD2. The CDR3 is 11 residues long. Germline V lookup: CDR1 MNHEY, CDR2 SMNVEV (reference sequence). Trimming at V came to 10 bases and at J to 1 base, leaving 1 base not matched to a gene. The CDR3 sequence is CATGRSYEQYF. DNA of the CDR3: TGTGCCACCGGGAGGTCCTACGAGCAGTACTTC.